This TCR beta chain is from a study of cytomegalovirus exposure and HLA in healthy donors. Study details: Some 77 million unique TCRs from HLA-typed donors were held in an early release of data. General observations from the study: In vitro, a few CMV-associated chains proved specific for CMV antigens. Per a prior analysis, the majority of TCR beta V segments were productive roughly 90% or roughly 30% of the time.

A note on this clone: Its antigen is undetermined.

PCR was performed using 60 Vbeta and 13 Jbeta primers. Repertoires were generated with immunoSEQ multiplex PCR, while TCRdb's copy carries only in-frame clones and drops some. The sample lists some 90,000 clones; around 74% were seen once. Germline V gene sequence: CDR1 SGHNT, CDR2 YYREEE (reference sequence). Trimming cost V 3 bases and J 4 bases; bases outside gene matches: 5. CDR3 size: 14 residues. The sample consisted of PBMCs. The rearrangement joins TRBV5-4 to TRBJ2-7; 9 bases line up with TRBD2. This sequence was found in a boy younger than 18 in good health and CMV-seronegative. Here the CDR3 reads CASSSGLAAYEQYF. The CDR3 DNA follows: TGTGCCAGCAGCTCGGGACTAGCCGCGTACGAGCAGTACTTC.